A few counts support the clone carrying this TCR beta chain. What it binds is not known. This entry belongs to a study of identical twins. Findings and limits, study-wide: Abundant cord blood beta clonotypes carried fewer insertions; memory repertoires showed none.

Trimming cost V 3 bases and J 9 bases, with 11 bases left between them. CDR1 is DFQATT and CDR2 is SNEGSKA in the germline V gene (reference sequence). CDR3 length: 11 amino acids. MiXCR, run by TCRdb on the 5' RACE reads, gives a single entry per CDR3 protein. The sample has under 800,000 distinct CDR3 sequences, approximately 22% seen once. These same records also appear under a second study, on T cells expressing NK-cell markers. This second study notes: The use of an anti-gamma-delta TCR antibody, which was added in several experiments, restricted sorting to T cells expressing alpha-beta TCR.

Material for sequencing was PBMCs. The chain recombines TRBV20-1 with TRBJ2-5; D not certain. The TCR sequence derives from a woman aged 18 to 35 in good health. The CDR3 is CSASTPVAQYF. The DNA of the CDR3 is TGCAGTGCTAGCACCCCCGTCGCCCAGTACTTC.